This T cell receptor beta chain is from a study of cytomegalovirus exposure and HLA in healthy donors. The length of the CDR3 is 15 residues. Germline CDR1 and CDR2: SGHTA and FQGTGA. J gave up 2 bases and V 2 bases, and 6 bases lay outside the gene matches. This clone was detected once. Vbeta (60) and Jbeta (13) primers were used in the PCR. This table comes from immunoSEQ multiplex PCR, and its TCRdb copy is limited to in-frame clones, with some not included. The sample has around 86,000 clones; approximately 79% are singletons. The clonotype originates from a female donor in good health and CMV-seronegative. The chain is built from TRBV7-3 and TRBJ2-7; TRBD1 matches 7 bases. Sequencing input: PBMCs. The CDR3 loop is CASSLDRVGTYEQYF. The CDR3, as DNA: TGTGCCAGCAGCTTAGACAGGGTTGGAACCTACGAGCAGTACTTC.